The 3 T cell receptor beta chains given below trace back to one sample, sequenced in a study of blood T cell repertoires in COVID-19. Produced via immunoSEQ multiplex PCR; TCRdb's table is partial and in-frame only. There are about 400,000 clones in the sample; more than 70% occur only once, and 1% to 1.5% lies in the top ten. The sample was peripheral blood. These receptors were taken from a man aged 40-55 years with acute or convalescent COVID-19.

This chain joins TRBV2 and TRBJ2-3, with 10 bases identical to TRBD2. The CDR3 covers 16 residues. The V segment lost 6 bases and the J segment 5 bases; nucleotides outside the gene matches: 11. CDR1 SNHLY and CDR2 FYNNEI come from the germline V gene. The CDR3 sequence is CASRTISGRNEDTQYF. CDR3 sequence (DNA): TGTGCCAGCAGGACCATTAGCGGGAGGAACGAAGATACGCAGTATTTT.

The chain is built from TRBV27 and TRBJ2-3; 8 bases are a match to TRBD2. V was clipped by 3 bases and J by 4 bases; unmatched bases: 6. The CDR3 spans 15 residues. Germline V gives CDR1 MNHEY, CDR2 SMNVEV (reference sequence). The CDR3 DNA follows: TGTGCCAGCAGTTTCCGGGGGGGATTGCCAGATACGCAGTATTTT. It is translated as CASSFRGGLPDTQYF.

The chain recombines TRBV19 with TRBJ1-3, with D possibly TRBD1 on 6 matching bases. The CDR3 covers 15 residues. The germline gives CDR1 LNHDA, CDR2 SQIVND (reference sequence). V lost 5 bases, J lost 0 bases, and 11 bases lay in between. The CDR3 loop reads CASSSQGYSGNTIYF. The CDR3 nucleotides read TGTGCCAGTAGTTCACAGGGTTACTCTGGAAACACCATATATTTT. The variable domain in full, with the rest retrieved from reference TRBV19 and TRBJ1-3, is DGGITQSPKYLFRKEGQNVTLSCEQNLNHDAMYWYRQDPGQGLRLIYYSQIVNDFQKGDIAEGYSVSREKKESFPLTVTSAQKNPTAFYLCASSSQGYSGNTIYFGEGSWLTVV.